The 6 T cell receptor beta chains below were found in one sample sequenced in a study of T cell repertoires in cytomegalovirus infection. For these receptors, no antigen is known. TCRdb re-called the reads through MiXCR, storing one row per CDR3 protein. The table records 900,000 to 950,000 distinct CDR3 sequences, around 31% of them present only once. The sequences come from cultured CD8+ T cells from PBMCs, collected from culture after CMV antigen stimulation. The receptors were sampled from a human donor in good health (CMV status not recorded). Some clones in this sample may be carry-over from other donors' samples.

The chain is built from TRBV11-2 and TRBJ2-1; D possibly corresponds to TRBD2 (7 bases). This CDR3 contains 16 residues. CDR1 is SGHAT and CDR2 is FQNNGV in the germline V gene. Trimming stripped 0 bases from V and 7 bases from J, with 16 bases between. The CDR3 is CASSLDYGGLLNEQFF. CDR3 DNA: TGTGCCAGCAGCTTAGATTACGGGGGGCTTCTTAATGAGCAGTTCTTC.

J is TRBJ2-7 and V is TRBV2; perhaps TRBD2 as D (6 bases). The CDR3 is 13 residues long. Germline V gene sequence: CDR1 SNHLY, CDR2 FYNNEI. Trimming stripped 3 bases from V and 4 bases from J, with 10 bases between. The CDR3 sequence: CASSEGGVYEQYF. The CDR3 coding sequence is TGTGCCAGCAGTGAGGGCGGGGTGTACGAGCAGTACTTC.

The V call is TRBV7-9, the J call TRBJ2-7; a possible D gene is TRBD2 (5 bases). Germline CDR1 is SEHNR and CDR2 is FQNEAQ (reference sequence). The CDR3 totals 14 residues. V was cut by 3 bases and J by 4 bases, with 13 bases left in between. The CDR3 spells CASSLAGSVYEQYF. For the CDR3, the DNA is TGTGCCAGCAGCTTGGCGGGTTCTGTTTACGAGCAGTACTTC.

V is TRBV6-1 and J is TRBJ2-7; D tentatively fits TRBD1 or TRBD2 (5 bases each). The CDR3 contains 16 residues. Germline CDR1 and CDR2: MNHNS and SASEGT. The V gene lost 0 bases and the J gene lost 4 bases, with 16 bases spanning the gap. The CDR3 sequence is CASSEAGWDGDYEQYV. The DNA for the CDR3 is TGTGCCAGCAGTGAAGCGGGGTGGGACGGGGATTACGAGCAGTACGTC.

CDR3 amino acids: CASSYSREIYGYTF. The CDR3, as DNA: TGTGCCAGCAGTTACTCGAGGGAAATCTATGGCTACACCTTC. This rearrangement joins TRBV6-2 or TRBV6-3 to TRBJ1-2; D gene unclear. The CDR3 loop spans 14 amino acids. Germline CDR1 MNHEY, CDR2 SVGEGT. Trimming pared 0 bases from V and 4 bases from J, leaving 9 bases between.

This clonotype turned up a few times. This chain joins TRBV4-1 and TRBJ2-7; no firm D call. CDR1 MGHRA and CDR2 YSYEKL come from the germline V gene. The CDR3 runs to 13 residues. Trimming took off 0 bases at V and 0 bases at J, with 3 bases between the two ends. The CDR3 DNA reads as TGCGCCAGCAGCCAAGAACCCTCCTACGAGCAGTACTTC. Its protein is CASSQEPSYEQYF.